The table lists the clone carrying this T cell receptor beta chain with a few counts. Its specificity is not known. Generated by immunoSEQ multiplex PCR, the TCRdb table keeps only in-frame clones and is missing some. This table holds 26,000 or so clones, about 90% found once. The data were taken from a study of tissue T cells after allogeneic stem cell transplantation. Points from the study as a whole: Few T cell clones were shared across patients, but motif clusters showed tissue-specific shared signatures. Anatomically similar tissues had similar TCR repertoires within each patient.

Trimming cost V 0 bases and J 8 bases, with 19 bases left between them. This CDR3 has 16 amino acids. The V gene's germline CDR1 is LNHNV and CDR2 YYDKDF (reference sequence). The clonotype was recovered from a male donor at least 60 years old who later had graft-versus-host disease after an allogeneic stem cell transplant. This rearrangement joins TRBV15 to TRBJ1-1; D may be TRBD1 (5 bases). Sequenced here: blood, sampled before transplantation. Here the CDR3 reads CATSRDRTAIGAEAFF. CDR3 in DNA: TGTGCCACCAGCAGAGACCGGACGGCTATCGGGGCGGAAGCTTTCTTT.